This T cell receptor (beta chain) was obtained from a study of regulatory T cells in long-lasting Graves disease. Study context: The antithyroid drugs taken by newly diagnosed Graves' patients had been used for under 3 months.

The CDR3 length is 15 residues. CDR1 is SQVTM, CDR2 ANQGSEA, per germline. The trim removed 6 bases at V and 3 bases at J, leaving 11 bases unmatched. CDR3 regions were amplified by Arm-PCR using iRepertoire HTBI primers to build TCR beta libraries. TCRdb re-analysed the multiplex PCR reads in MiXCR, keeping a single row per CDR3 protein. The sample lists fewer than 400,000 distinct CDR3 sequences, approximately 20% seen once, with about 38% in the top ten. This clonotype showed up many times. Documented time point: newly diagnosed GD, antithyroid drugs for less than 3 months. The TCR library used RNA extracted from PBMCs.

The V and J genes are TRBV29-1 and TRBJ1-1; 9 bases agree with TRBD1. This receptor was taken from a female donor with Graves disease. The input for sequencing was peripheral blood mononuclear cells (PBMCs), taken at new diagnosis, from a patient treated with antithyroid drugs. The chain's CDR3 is CSVSGQGKRDTEAFF. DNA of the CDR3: TGCAGCGTCTCGGGACAGGGCAAGAGGGACACTGAAGCTTTCTTT.